This TCR beta chain emerged from a study of spatial heterogeneity in lung cancer (dated by TCRdb to the late 2010s). About the full investigation: Beta-chain transcripts were consistently detected in greater numbers than alpha-chain transcripts, which likely reflected higher beta-chain transcript abundance. In the raw uncorrected reads, each unique combination of TCR and UMI appeared on average more than ten times. In non-small cell lung cancer, the study made a quantitative comparison of TCR alpha and beta repertoires among multiple tumor regions, matched nontumor lung and blood. Nonsynonymous mutation counts, determined by whole-exome sequencing of tumor tissue, were related to features of the TCR repertoire. At surgery, some 220 tumor regions, some 61 matched nontumor lung samples and 45 to 60 PBMC samples were TCR-sequenced for both alpha and beta chains. The paper's findings and limits, for the study overall: Confirming at a functional level the hypothesis that regional TCRs recognize regional mutations was considered to require additional single-cell paired TCR alpha and beta sequencing. Ubiquitous expanded tumor TCRs were found in blood more often at tumor resection than at routine follow-up.

The CDR1 and CDR2 encoded by the germline V gene are SGHDN and FVKESK. V loses 0 bases of germline sequence and J loses 4 bases, and the interval between the two ends is 16 bases. Reading from cysteine to phenylalanine, the CDR3 counts 17 amino acids. This entry keeps only the CDR3 DNA: 51 bases, framed from base 1. The protocol used for the library was 5' RACE. Sequenced using a NextSeq 500. In the TCR library protocol, a unique molecular identifier was attached to each TCR cDNA molecule so that PCR and sequencing errors could be corrected. In the source study's methods: Decombinator tools were used for TCR identification, UMI-based error correction and CDR3 extraction. Expanded TCRs were defined as those above a frequency of 2 per 1,000, corresponding to the top 1% of the tumor frequency distribution. Renyi diversity was computed with the R vegan package after each repertoire had been subsampled 100 times to 5,000 TCRs. To build CDR3 similarity networks, amino acid triplet string-kernel similarity was used, and CDR3s were connected when their pairwise similarity was above 0.82. The raw public reads went through TCRdb reprocessing: fastp at Q25, MiXCR clone calling, in-frame beta chains kept. Here each entry gathers all rows of one CDR3 protein and keeps the most common genes and DNA. These V and J calls rely on TCRdb rather than the paper's analysis. The sample table holds tens of thousands of distinct CDR3 sequences, of which under 5.5% were seen once. The ten largest clones represent roughly 36% of the sample.

At least ten counts were recorded for this clonotype. Its antigen target is currently unknown. No base quality values were provided; no much bigger clone lies one nucleotide off. This specimen's time point label, per the study, means: sample taken at primary tumor resection. For TCR sequencing, whole RNA was extracted from tumor and nontumor lung tissue, or from cryopreserved PBMC samples, and no cell sorting was done. The donors were some 72 patients from the lung TRACERx cohort who had early-stage, untreated non-small cell lung cancer. Only patients for whom sufficient RNA was available from at least two tumor regions were selected for TCR sequencing.

Material: PBMCs, obtained at surgery. The source is a male donor with early-stage non-small cell lung cancer. This sequence uses TRBV14 and TRBJ1-3; the D gene identity is not certain. The nucleotides read TGTGCCAGCAGCCAAGATTGGCCTTCCTTTTCCGGAAACACCATATATTTT. The encoded protein is CASSQDWPSFSGNTIYF.